This T cell receptor beta chain was documented in a study of T cell changes during pregnancy in multiple sclerosis. Repertoires were generated with immunoSEQ multiplex PCR, while TCRdb's copy carries only in-frame clones and drops some. The data show 85,000 to 130,000 clones, around 90% seen once. The germline gives CDR1 SGHRS, CDR2 YFSETQ. The ends lost 4 bases at V and 4 bases at J; junction bases unmatched: 5. The CDR3 totals 14 residues. The chain employs TRBV5-1 and TRBJ1-5; 7 nucleotides line up with TRBD1. The source of this sequence is a female donor with multiple sclerosis, enrolled in a pregnancy study. The specimen was peripheral blood, collected in the second trimester of pregnancy. DNA for the CDR3: TGCGCCAGCAGCAGTGGGGACAGAAATCAGCCCCAGCATTTT. Translated: CASSSGDRNQPQHF.